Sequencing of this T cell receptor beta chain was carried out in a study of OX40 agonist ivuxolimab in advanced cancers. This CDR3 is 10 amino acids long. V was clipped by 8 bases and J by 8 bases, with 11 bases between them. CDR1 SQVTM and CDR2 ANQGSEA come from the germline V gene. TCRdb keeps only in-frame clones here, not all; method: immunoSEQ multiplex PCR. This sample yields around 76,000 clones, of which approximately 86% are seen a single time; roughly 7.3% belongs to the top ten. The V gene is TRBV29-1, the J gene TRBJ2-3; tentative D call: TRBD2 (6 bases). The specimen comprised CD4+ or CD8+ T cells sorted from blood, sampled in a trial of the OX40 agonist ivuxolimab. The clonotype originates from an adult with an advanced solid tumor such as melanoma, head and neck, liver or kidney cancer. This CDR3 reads CSFMGGTQYF. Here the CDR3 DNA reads TGCAGCTTCATGGGGGGTACGCAGTATTTT.